The TCR beta chain described here comes from a study of T cells after yellow fever vaccination. Overall study: Fractions of limited cellularity were prepared by means of SMART-Seq v4 Ultra Low Input.

By 5'RACE template switching, TCR cDNA was produced, with a universal primer site and UMIs added in the process. TCRdb independently ran MiXCR on the 5' RACE reads; one entry per CDR3 protein. The sample contains 120,000 or so distinct CDR3 sequences, roughly 15% of which appear only once. This CDR3 contains 15 residues. V lost 4 bases and J lost 0; bases outside the gene matches: 4. The germline CDR1 and CDR2 sequences are SGHDT and YYEEEE. Regarding the study as a whole: Some clonotypes were seen in both the CD4 and the CD8 compartments. These made up a small share and likely arose from convergent recombination. FACS-sorted repertoires could harbor abundant contaminating bulk-population clonotypes.

This clonotype was seen ten or more times. Its antigen is not known. Sequencing was performed on CD8+ T cells sorted from PBMCs, taken 5 days after the yellow fever booster vaccination. The chain couples TRBV5-6 to TRBJ1-5; TRBD1 aligns across 7 bases. This receptor was identified in a man younger than 30 who received the YFV17D yellow fever vaccine. CDR3 loop: CASSMGQISNQPQHF. DNA of the CDR3: TGTGCCAGCAGCATGGGACAGATTAGCAATCAGCCCCAGCATTTT.